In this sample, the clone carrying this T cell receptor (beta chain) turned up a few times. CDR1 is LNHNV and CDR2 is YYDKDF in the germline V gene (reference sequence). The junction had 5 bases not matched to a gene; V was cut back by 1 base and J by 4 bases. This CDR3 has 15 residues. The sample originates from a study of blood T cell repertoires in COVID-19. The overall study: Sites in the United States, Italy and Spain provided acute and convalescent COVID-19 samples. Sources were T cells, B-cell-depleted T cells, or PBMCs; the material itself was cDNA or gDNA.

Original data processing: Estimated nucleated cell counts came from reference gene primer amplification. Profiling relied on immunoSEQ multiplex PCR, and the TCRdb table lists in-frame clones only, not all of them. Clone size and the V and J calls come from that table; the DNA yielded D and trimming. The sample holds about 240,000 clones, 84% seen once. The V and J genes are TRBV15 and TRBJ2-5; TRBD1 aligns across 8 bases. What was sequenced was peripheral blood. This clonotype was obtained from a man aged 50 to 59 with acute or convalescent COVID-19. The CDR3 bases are TGTGCCACCAGCAGAGGGCGGACAGGGACAGAGACCCAGTACTTC. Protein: CATSRGRTGTETQYF.